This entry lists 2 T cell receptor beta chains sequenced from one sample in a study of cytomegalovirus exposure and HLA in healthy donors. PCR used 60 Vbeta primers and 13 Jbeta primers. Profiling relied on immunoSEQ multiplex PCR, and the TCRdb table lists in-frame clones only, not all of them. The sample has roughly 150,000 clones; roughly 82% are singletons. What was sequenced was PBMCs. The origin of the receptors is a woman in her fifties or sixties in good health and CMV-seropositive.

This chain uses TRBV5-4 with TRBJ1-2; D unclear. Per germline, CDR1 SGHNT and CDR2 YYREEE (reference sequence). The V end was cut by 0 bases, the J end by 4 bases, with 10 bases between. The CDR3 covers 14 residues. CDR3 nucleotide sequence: TGTGCCAGCAGCTTGGACGGGGTTGGCTATGGCTACACCTTC. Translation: CASSLDGVGYGYTF.

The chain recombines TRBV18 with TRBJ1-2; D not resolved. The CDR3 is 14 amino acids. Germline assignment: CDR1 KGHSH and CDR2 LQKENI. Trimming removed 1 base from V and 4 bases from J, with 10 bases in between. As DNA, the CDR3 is TGTGCCAGCTCACCACTCCTAGAAGCCTATGGCTACACCTTC. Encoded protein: CASSPLLEAYGYTF.